The clone carrying this T cell receptor (beta chain) was seen just once. The time point: recipient sample about 28 days before transplant, after cytoreduction. Recipient blood drawn about 28 days pretransplant and days 30, 100, 180 after. This CDR3 spans 13 amino acids. Trimming took 1 base from V and 0 from J, leaving 3 bases between them. Germline values: CDR1 SEHNR, CDR2 FQNEAQ (reference sequence). This entry comes from a study of T cell clonotyping in hematopoietic cell transplantation. Clones were read by immunoSEQ multiplex PCR, and TCRdb kept only the in-frame ones, dropping some. The table has fewer than 100,000 clones, 95% to 97% seen once; the top ten hold roughly 1.5%.

The sequence derives from a woman aged 45-59 years with acute myeloid leukemia. Some clones in this sample may be carry-over from other donors' samples. The specimen was peripheral blood mononuclear cells, collected before stem cell transplant. V usage is TRBV7-9 and J usage is TRBJ1-2; D not certain. CDR3 DNA: TGTGCCAGCAGCTTAGGCGCTAACTATGGCTACACCTTC. Translated: CASSLGANYGYTF. Filled out from reference TRBV7-9 and TRBJ1-2, the complete variable domain reads DTGVSQNPRHKITKRGQNVTFRCDPISEHNRLYWYRQTLGQGPEFLTYFQNEAQLEKSRLLSDRFSAERPKGSFSTLEIQRTEQGDSAMYLCASSLGANYGYTFGSGTRLTVV.